The entry that follows covers one T cell receptor beta chain sequence. The source of the sample is a study of control samples from healthy donors and cancer patients. Sequenced by immunoSEQ multiplex PCR; TCRdb stores in-frame clones only, minus some. The repertoire holds 100,000 to 150,000 clones, with 87% as singletons. The V segment lost 5 bases and the J segment 6 bases; nucleotides outside the gene matches: 5. Germline assignment: CDR1 SGHTA and CDR2 FQGNSA. The CDR3 has 15 residues. V usage is TRBV7-2 and J usage is TRBJ2-1, with TRBD2 identical over 12 bases. Specimen: blood. The sequence derives from a man aged 18 to 30 in good health. CDR3: CASSVPTSGSNEQFF. The CDR3 region has the DNA TGTGCCAGCAGCGTACCGACTAGCGGGAGCAATGAGCAGTTCTTC.